A selection of T cell receptor beta chains follows, all from one sample in a study of blood T cell repertoires in COVID-19. The assay was immunoSEQ multiplex PCR, and TCRdb's table has in-frame clones only and misses some. The sample consists of 70,000 to 90,000 clones, about 89% of them appearing once. The sequencing input was PBMCs or T cells enriched from blood (not recorded which). These receptor sequences come from a woman in her forties or fifties with acute COVID-19. The CDR3 runs from the conserved cysteine through the conserved F or W. A D gene is named only where the DNA matches it firmly. Clone size appears in some rows only: once, few, many, or a class for an expanded clone.

.	TRBV14	.	TRBJ2-1	CASSRGSSVIYNEQFF	TGTGCCAGCAGCCGCGGGTCCAGCGTCATCTACAATGAGCAGTTCTTC
.	TRBV11-3	.	TRBJ2-6	CASSSSTSGANVLTF	TGTGCCAGCAGCTCCAGTACGTCTGGGGCCAACGTCCTGACTTTC
.	TRBV10-3	TRBD2	TRBJ2-7	CAISGRLAGQSLYEQYF	TGTGCCATCAGTGGGAGACTAGCGGGACAATCACTATACGAGCAGTACTTC
.	TRBV3-1/TRBV3-2	TRBD2	TRBJ2-1	CASSQATGLAGVHNEQFF	TGTGCCAGCAGCCAAGCTACGGGACTAGCGGGAGTGCACAATGAGCAGTTCTTC
few	TRBV19	TRBD2	TRBJ2-1	CASRTPSGTSGKLSNEQFF	TGTGCCAGTAGGACACCTTCCGGGACTAGCGGGAAGCTCTCCAATGAGCAGTTCTTC
.	TRBV19	.	TRBJ2-4	CASSIARVGRESPKNIQYF	TGTGCCAGTAGTATTGCAAGGGTTGGCAGGGAATCTCCCAAAAACATTCAGTACTTC
.	TRBV5-4	TRBD1	TRBJ2-7	CASSLRQGKEYF	TGTGCCAGCAGCTTGAGACAGGGGAAGGAGTACTTC
.	TRBV7-2	.	TRBJ2-7	CASSLSTGEGIEQYF	TGTGCCAGCAGCTTATCAACGGGAGAAGGTATCGAGCAGTACTTC
.	TRBV6-5	.	TRBJ2-7	CASRLIVGGLYEQYF	TGTGCCAGCAGGCTTATAGTAGGAGGACTCTACGAGCAGTACTTC
once	TRBV12-5	TRBD1	TRBJ1-1	CASGLGTGWVNTEAFF	TGTGCTAGTGGTTTGGGGACAGGGTGGGTGAACACTGAAGCTTTCTTT
.	TRBV7-6	TRBD1	TRBJ2-1	CASSLGDRALNEQFF	TGTGCCAGCAGCTTAGGGGACAGGGCTCTAAATGAGCAGTTCTTC
.	TRBV11-1	TRBD1	TRBJ1-6	CASSLIDRDNSPLHF	TGTGCCAGCAGCTTGATCGACAGGGATAATTCACCCCTCCACTTT
.	TRBV9	.	TRBJ2-6	CATRGTQTKRANVLTF	TGTGCCACCCGGGGTACTCAAACAAAGCGGGCCAACGTCCTGACTTTC
.	TRBV10-3	TRBD2	TRBJ2-1	CASGGLAGSYNEQFF	TGTGCCAGCGGGGGACTAGCGGGCTCCTACAATGAGCAGTTCTTC
once	TRBV7-9	.	TRBJ2-1	CASSLSEDEQFF	TGTGCCAGCAGCTTAAGCGAGGATGAGCAGTTCTTC
.	TRBV29-1	TRBD2	TRBJ2-2	CSVGGLAGGSGELFF	TGCAGCGTTGGGGGGCTAGCGGGAGGGAGCGGGGAGCTGTTTTTT
few	TRBV4-3	.	TRBJ2-5	CASSQDPTPGETQYF	TGCGCCAGCAGCCAAGATCCGACACCTGGAGAGACCCAGTACTTC
.	TRBV3-1/TRBV3-2	.	TRBJ2-5	CASSYGTSQETQYF	TGTGCCAGCAGCTACGGGACTTCACAAGAGACCCAGTACTTC
.	TRBV6-5	TRBD1	TRBJ1-1	CASQWRTGEAFF	TGTGCCAGCCAATGGAGGACAGGTGAAGCTTTCTTT
.	TRBV6-1	TRBD1	TRBJ1-5	CASSDRQGYQPQHF	TGTGCCAGCAGTGATAGACAGGGGTACCAGCCCCAGCATTTT
.	TRBV3-1/TRBV3-2	.	TRBJ2-5	CASSQDVVTKETQYF	TGTGCCAGCAGCCAAGATGTGGTGACTAAAGAGACCCAGTACTTC
.	TRBV7-8	TRBD2	TRBJ2-5	CASSVNSGGQETQYF	TGTGCCAGCAGCGTAAATAGCGGGGGACAAGAGACCCAGTACTTC
.	TRBV10-1	.	TRBJ1-2	CASSENTAHGYTF	TGCGCCAGCAGTGAGAACACAGCCCATGGCTACACCTTC
.	TRBV11-3	.	TRBJ1-2	CASSLVGALRDGYTF	TGTGCCAGCAGCTTAGTTGGGGCCCTACGGGATGGCTACACCTTC
.	TRBV7-2	TRBD1	TRBJ2-3	CASSQPLIRGRTVADTQYF	TGTGCCAGCAGCCAACCCCTCATCAGGGGGCGCACGGTGGCAGATACGCAGTATTTT
.	TRBV11-2	.	TRBJ2-2	CASSLGSWESNTGELFF	TGTGCCAGCAGCTTAGGTTCCTGGGAGTCGAACACCGGGGAGCTGTTTTTT
.	TRBV19	.	TRBJ2-7	CASSSQPTREQYF	TGTGCCAGTAGCTCCCAACCCACGAGGGAGCAGTACTTC
.	TRBV7-9	TRBD1	TRBJ1-2	CASSPGGPYGYTF	TGTGCCAGCAGCCCAGGGGGACCGTATGGCTACACCTTC
.	TRBV5-1	TRBD2	TRBJ2-5	CASRAGLADLLETQYF	TGCGCCAGCAGAGCCGGACTAGCAGACCTCCTGGAGACCCAGTACTTC
.	TRBV7-2	.	TRBJ1-1	CASTSTMANTEAFF	TGTGCCAGCACCTCGACAATGGCGAACACTGAAGCTTTCTTT
few	TRBV5-8	TRBD1	TRBJ1-1	CASSWGTAMNTEAFF	TGTGCCAGCAGCTGGGGGACAGCTATGAACACTGAAGCTTTCTTT